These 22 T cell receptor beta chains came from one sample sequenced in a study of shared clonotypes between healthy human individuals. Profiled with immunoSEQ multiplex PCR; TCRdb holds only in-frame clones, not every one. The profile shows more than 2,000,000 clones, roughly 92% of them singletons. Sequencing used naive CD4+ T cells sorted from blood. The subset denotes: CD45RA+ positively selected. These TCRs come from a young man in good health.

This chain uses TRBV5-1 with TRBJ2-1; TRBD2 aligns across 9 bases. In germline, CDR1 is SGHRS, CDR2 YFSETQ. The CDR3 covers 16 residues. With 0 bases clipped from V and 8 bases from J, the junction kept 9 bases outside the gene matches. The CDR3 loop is CASSLVPAGGFHEQFF. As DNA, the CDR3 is TGCGCCAGCAGCTTGGTCCCTGCGGGAGGGTTCCATGAGCAGTTCTTC.

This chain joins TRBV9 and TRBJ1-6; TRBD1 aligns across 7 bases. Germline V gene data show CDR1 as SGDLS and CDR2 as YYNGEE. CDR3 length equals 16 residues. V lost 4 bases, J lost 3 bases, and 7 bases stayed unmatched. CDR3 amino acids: CASSLGGQNYNSPLHF. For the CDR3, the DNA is TGTGCCAGCAGCTTGGGGGGACAGAACTATAATTCACCCCTCCACTTT.

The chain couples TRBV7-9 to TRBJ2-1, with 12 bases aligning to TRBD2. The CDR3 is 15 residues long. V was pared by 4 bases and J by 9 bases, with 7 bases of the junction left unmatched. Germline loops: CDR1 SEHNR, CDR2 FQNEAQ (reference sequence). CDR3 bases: TGTGCCAGCAGCTCTCCGGGACTAGCGGGTCTTGAGCAGTTCTTC. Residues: CASSSPGLAGLEQFF.

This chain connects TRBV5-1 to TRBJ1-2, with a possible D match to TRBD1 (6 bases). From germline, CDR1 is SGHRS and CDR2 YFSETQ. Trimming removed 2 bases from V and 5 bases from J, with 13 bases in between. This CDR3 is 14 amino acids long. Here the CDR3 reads CASSFGGQKYGYTF. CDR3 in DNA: TGCGCCAGCAGCTTTGGGGGACAAAAATATGGCTACACCTTC.

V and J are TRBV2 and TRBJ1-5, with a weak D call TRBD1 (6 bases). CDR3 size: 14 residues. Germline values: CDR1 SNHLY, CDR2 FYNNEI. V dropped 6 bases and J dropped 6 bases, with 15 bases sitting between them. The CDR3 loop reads CASRDDRLSQPQHF. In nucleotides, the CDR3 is TGTGCCAGCAGAGATGACAGGCTAAGTCAGCCCCAGCATTTT.

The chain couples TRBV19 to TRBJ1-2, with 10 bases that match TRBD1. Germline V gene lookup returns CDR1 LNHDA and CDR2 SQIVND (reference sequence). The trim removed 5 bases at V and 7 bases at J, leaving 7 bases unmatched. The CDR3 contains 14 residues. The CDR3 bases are TGTGCCAGTAGTCTGGGACAGGGGATCGGTGGCTACACCTTC. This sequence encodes CASSLGQGIGGYTF. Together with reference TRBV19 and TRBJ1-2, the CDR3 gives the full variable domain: DGGITQSPKYLFRKEGQNVTLSCEQNLNHDAMYWYRQDPGQGLRLIYYSQIVNDFQKGDIAEGYSVSREKKESFPLTVTSAQKNPTAFYLCASSLGQGIGGYTFGSGTRLTVV.

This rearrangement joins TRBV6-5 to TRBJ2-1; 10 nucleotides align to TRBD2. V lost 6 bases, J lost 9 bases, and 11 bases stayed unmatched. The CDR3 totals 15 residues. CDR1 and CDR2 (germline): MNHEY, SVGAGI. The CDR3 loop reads CASRLLAGVLGEQFF. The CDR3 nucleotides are TGTGCCAGCAGACTGCTAGCGGGAGTTTTAGGTGAGCAGTTCTTC.

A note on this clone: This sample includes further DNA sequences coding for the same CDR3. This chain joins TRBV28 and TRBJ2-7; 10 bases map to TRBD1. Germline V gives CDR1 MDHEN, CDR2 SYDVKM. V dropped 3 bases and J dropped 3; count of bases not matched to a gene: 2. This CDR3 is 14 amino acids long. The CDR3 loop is CASSFGTGVYEQYF. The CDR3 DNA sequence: TGTGCCAGCAGTTTTGGGACAGGGGTCTACGAGCAGTACTTC.

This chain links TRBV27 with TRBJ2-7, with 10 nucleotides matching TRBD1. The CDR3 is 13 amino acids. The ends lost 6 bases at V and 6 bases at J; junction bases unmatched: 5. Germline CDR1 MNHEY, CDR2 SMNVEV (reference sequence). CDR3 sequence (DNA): TGTGCCAGCAGCACAGGACAGGGGGGCGAGCAGTACTTC. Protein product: CASSTGQGGEQYF.

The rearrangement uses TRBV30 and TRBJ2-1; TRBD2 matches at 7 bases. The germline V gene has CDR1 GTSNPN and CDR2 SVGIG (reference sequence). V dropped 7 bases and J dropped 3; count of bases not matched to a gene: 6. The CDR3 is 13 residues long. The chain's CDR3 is CASSRDYYNEQFF. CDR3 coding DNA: TGTGCCTCTTCCCGGGACTACTACAATGAGCAGTTCTTC.

DNA of the CDR3: TGTGCCAGCAGTCAGACCCCCTTCCAAGAGACCCAGTACTTC. Translating it yields CASSQTPFQETQYF. V usage is TRBV27 and J usage is TRBJ2-5; no firm D call. Germline CDR1 MNHEY, CDR2 SMNVEV (reference sequence). The CDR3 is made up of 14 amino acids. The V and J ends lost 5 bases and 1 base respectively, with 11 bases between them.

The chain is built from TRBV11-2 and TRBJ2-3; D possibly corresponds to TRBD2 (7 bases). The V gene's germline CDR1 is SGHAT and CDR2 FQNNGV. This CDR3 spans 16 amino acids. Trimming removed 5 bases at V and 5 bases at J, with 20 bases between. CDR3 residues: CASSPRLAEGGDTQYF. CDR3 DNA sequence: TGTGCCAGCAGCCCCCGACTAGCTGAGGGGGGAGATACGCAGTATTTT.

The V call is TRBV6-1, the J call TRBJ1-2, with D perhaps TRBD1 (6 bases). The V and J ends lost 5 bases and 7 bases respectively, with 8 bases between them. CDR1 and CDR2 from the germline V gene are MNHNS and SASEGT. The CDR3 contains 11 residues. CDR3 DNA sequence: TGTGCCAGCAGTCCGACAGGTGGCTACACCTTC. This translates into CASSPTGGYTF.

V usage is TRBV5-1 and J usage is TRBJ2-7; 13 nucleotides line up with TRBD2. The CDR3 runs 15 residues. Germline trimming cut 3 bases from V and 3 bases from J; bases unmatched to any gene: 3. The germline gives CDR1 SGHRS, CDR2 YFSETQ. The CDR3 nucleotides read TGCGCCAGCAGCTCGGGGACTAGCGGGGTCTACGAGCAGTACTTC. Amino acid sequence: CASSSGTSGVYEQYF.

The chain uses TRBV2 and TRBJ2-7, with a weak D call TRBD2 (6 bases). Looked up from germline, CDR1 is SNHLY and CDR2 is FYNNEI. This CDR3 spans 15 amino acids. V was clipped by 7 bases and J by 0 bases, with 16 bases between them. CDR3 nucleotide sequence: TGTGCCAGCAACTTCGCAGTCGGGAGCTCCTACGAGCAGTACTTC. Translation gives CASNFAVGSSYEQYF.

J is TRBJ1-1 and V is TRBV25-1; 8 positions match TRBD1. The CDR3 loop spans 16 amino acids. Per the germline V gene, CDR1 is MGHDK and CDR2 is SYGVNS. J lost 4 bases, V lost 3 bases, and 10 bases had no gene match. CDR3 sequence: CASSDNRGVFVTEAFF. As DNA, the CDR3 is TGTGCCAGCAGTGATAACAGGGGGGTTTTTGTCACTGAAGCTTTCTTT.

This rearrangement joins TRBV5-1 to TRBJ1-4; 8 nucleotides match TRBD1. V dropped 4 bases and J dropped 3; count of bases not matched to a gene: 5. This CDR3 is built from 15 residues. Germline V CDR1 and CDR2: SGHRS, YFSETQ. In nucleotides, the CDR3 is TGCGCCAGCAGCGTGACAGGGGTGGCTAATGAAAAACTGTTTTTT. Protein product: CASSVTGVANEKLFF.

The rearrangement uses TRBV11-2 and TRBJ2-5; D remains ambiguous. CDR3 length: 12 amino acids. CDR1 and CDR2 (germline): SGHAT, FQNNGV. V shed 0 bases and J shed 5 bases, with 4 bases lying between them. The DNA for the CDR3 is TGTGCCAGCAGCTTAGATACGGAGACCCAGTACTTC. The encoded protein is CASSLDTETQYF.

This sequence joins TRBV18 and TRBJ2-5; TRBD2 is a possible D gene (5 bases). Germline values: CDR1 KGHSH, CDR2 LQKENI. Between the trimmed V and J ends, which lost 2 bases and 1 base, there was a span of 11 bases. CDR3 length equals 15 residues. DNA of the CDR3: TGTGCCAGCTCACCAGGAGAGGGTACCCAAGAGACCCAGTACTTC. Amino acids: CASSPGEGTQETQYF.

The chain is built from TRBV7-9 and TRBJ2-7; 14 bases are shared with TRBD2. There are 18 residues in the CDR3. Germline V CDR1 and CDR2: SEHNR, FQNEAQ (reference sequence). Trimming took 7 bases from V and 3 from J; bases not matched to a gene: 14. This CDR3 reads CASTDRIGTSGRFYEQYF. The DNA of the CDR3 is TGTGCCAGCACCGATCGCATTGGGACTAGCGGGAGATTCTACGAGCAGTACTTC. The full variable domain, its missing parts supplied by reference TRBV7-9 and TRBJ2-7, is DTGVSQNPRHKITKRGQNVTFRCDPISEHNRLYWYRQTLGQGPEFLTYFQNEAQLEKSRLLSDRFSAERPKGSFSTLEIQRTEQGDSAMYLCASTDRIGTSGRFYEQYFGPGTRLTVT.

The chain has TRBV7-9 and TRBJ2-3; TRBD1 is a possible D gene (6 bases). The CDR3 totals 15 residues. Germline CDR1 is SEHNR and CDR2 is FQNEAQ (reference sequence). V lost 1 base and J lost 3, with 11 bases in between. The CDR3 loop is CASSLGRTETDTQYF. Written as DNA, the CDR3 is TGTGCCAGCAGCTTAGGGCGGACAGAGACAGATACGCAGTATTTT.

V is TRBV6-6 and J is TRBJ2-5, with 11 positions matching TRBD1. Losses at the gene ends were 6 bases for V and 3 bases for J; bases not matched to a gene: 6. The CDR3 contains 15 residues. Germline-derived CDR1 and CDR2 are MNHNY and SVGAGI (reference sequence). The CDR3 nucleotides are TGTGCCAGCAGCCCCCGGGACAGGGGGAAAGAGACCCAGTACTTC. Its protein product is CASSPRDRGKETQYF.